The rows below give T cell receptor beta chains drawn from one sample of a study of neurological immune-mediated disorders. TCRdb redid the calling of the 5' RACE reads with MiXCR, one entry per CDR3 protein. The data contain about 55,000 distinct CDR3 sequences, 4% of them singletons. The sequenced sample was CD4+ T cells from blood. The receptors stem from a woman in her thirties or forties with multiple sclerosis. Each CDR3 is given with its conserved first and last residue. A D gene is named only where the DNA matches it firmly. Not every row has a clone size; where given, it reads once, few, many or a size class.

V: TRBV6-5
J: TRBJ2-3
size: many
D: .
DNA: TGTGCCAGCAGTTACTCAGGCTATCCAACAGATACGCAGTATTTT
CDR3: CASSYSGYPTDTQYF

V: TRBV6-5
J: TRBJ1-6
size: many
D: .
DNA: TGTGCCAGCAGTTCCGGGGGCGGAGGGTCGGGCTCACCCCTCCACTTT
CDR3: CASSSGGGGSGSPLHF

V: TRBV20-1
J: TRBJ1-5
size: many
D: .
DNA: TGCAGTGTTTCCGGGAGAGGGGACCAGCCCCAGCATTTT
CDR3: CSVSGRGDQPQHF

V: TRBV5-1
J: TRBJ2-3
size: many
D: .
DNA: TGCGCCAGCAGCTTGGTAGGCAGGACCACAGATACGCAGTATTTT
CDR3: CASSLVGRTTDTQYF

V: TRBV3-1
J: TRBJ1-1
size: many
D: TRBD1
DNA: TGTGCCAGCAGCCAAGTTGGGTCCGGGACAGGGGCTACTGAAGCTTTCTTT
CDR3: CASSQVGSGTGATEAFF

V: TRBV15
J: TRBJ2-7
size: many
D: TRBD2
DNA: TGTGCCACCAGCAGAGAGCGGGGGGACTACGAGCAGTACTTC
CDR3: CATSRERGDYEQYF

V: TRBV5-1
J: TRBJ2-7
size: many
D: .
DNA: TGCGCCAGCAGCACCGGGACGTCCTTCGAGCAGTACTTC
CDR3: CASSTGTSFEQYF

V: TRBV20-1
J: TRBJ2-2
size: many
D: .
DNA: TGCAGTGCTAGAGCTGGTGGGCGGGCCGGGGAGCTGTTTTTT
CDR3: CSARAGGRAGELFF

V: TRBV2
J: TRBJ2-5
size: many
D: .
DNA: TGTGCCAGCAGTGAAGTACAGGGAGGTTCCCAGTACTTC
CDR3: CASSEVQGGSQYF

V: TRBV20-1
J: TRBJ2-3
size: many
D: TRBD2
DNA: TGCAGTTTCAGGGCGGGAGGGGGCACAGATACGCAGTATTTT
CDR3: CSFRAGGGTDTQYF

V: TRBV5-5
J: TRBJ1-3
size: many
D: .
DNA: TGTGCCAGCAGCTTGTTGGTCCAGCCAACTGGAAACACCATATATTTT
CDR3: CASSLLVQPTGNTIYF

V: TRBV5-1
J: TRBJ1-1
size: many
D: TRBD1
DNA: TGCGCCAGCAGCCGACAGGGGAGCACTGAAGCTTTCTTT
CDR3: CASSRQGSTEAFF

V: TRBV5-1
J: TRBJ1-2
size: many
D: TRBD1
DNA: TGCGCCAGCAGCCTAGGGACAGATTTCTATGGCTACACCTTC
CDR3: CASSLGTDFYGYTF

V: TRBV2
J: TRBJ2-2
size: many
D: TRBD2
DNA: TGTGCCAGCACTAGGGATCAACTAGCGGTTAACACCGGGGAGCTGTTTTTT
CDR3: CASTRDQLAVNTGELFF

V: TRBV6-5
J: TRBJ2-7
size: many
D: TRBD1
DNA: TGTGCCAGCAGCTGGACAGGGGGAGTGGGAGAGCAGTACTTC
CDR3: CASSWTGGVGEQYF

V: TRBV27
J: TRBJ1-4
size: many
D: .
DNA: TGTGCCAGCAGTCCAACCGAGGGGAAACTGTTTTTT
CDR3: CASSPTEGKLFF

V: TRBV5-5
J: TRBJ2-3
size: many
D: TRBD2
DNA: TGTGCCAGCAGCATCGGACTAGCGGGGGTTACAGATACGCAGTATTTT
CDR3: CASSIGLAGVTDTQYF

V: TRBV18
J: TRBJ1-6
size: .
D: TRBD1
DNA: TGTGCCAGCTCATCTCGGACAGGGGGTCCTTATAATTCACCCCTCCACTTT
CDR3: CASSSRTGGPYNSPLHF

V: TRBV5-1
J: TRBJ2-5
size: many
D: TRBD1
DNA: TGCGCCAGCAGCCCAGACAGGGGGGAAGAGACCCAGTACTTC
CDR3: CASSPDRGEETQYF

V: TRBV7-9
J: TRBJ1-5
size: many
D: .
DNA: TGTGCCAGCAGCTTAGACAGAGGATGGAGCAATCAGCCCCAGCATTTT
CDR3: CASSLDRGWSNQPQHF

V: TRBV12-3/TRBV12-4
J: TRBJ1-5
size: many
D: .
DNA: TGTGCCAGCAGTTTTGGGGGGGATCAGCCCCAGCATTTT
CDR3: CASSFGGDQPQHF

V: TRBV6-6
J: TRBJ2-7
size: many
D: TRBD1
DNA: TGTGCCAGCAGTTCCCGGACAGGGGACGAGCAGTACTTC
CDR3: CASSSRTGDEQYF

V: TRBV20-1
J: TRBJ2-1
size: many
D: .
DNA: TGCAGTGCTACCTCGGCGGCGAGCTCCTACAATGAGCAGTTCTTC
CDR3: CSATSAASSYNEQFF

V: TRBV4-1
J: TRBJ2-7
size: many
D: .
DNA: TGCGCCAGCAGCCAGCTACGGGGGGCCTCCTCCTACGAGCAGTACTTC
CDR3: CASSQLRGASSYEQYF

V: TRBV5-5
J: TRBJ1-1
size: many
D: .
DNA: TGTGCCAGCAGCCCACTGGGGGACACTTCGAACACTGAAGCTTTCTTT
CDR3: CASSPLGDTSNTEAFF

V: TRBV6-6
J: TRBJ1-6
size: many
D: TRBD1
DNA: TGTGCCAGCAGCTCCGGGACAGCCCTTAATTCACCCCTCCACTTT
CDR3: CASSSGTALNSPLHF

V: TRBV6-5
J: TRBJ1-2
size: many
D: .
DNA: TGTGCCAGCAGTCCCCCTATGACTCGGGATGGCTACACCTTC
CDR3: CASSPPMTRDGYTF

V: TRBV29-1
J: TRBJ2-2
size: many
D: TRBD1
DNA: TGCAGCGTTGCATGGACAGGGGCCGGGGAGCTGTTTTTT
CDR3: CSVAWTGAGELFF

V: TRBV5-1
J: TRBJ2-1
size: many
D: .
DNA: TGCGCCAGCAGCTTGGCCCAGGCAACCTACAATGAGCAGTTCTTC
CDR3: CASSLAQATYNEQFF

V: TRBV20-1
J: TRBJ1-2
size: many
D: TRBD1
DNA: TGCAGTGCAAGACAGGGGGCGCCTGGCGGCTACACCTTC
CDR3: CSARQGAPGGYTF

V: TRBV5-1
J: TRBJ2-3
size: many
D: TRBD2
DNA: TGCGCCAGCAGTTTTTTTACTAGCGGGGGGCCGAGGGATACGCAGTATTTT
CDR3: CASSFFTSGGPRDTQYF

V: TRBV5-1
J: TRBJ2-1
size: many
D: TRBD2
DNA: TGCGCCAGCAGCTTGGGGTTGTGGGGACTAGCAAATGAGCAGTTCTTC
CDR3: CASSLGLWGLANEQFF